This TCR beta chain was recovered during a study of T cells of healthy individuals. A single record per CDR3 protein comes from TCRdb applying MiXCR to the 5' RACE reads. The sample records over 40,000 distinct CDR3 sequences, roughly 4.3% being singletons. This clonotype came up many times. This TCR derives from a human donor in good health.

For the CDR3, the DNA is TGTGCCAGCAGCTTGGGACAGAATCAGCCCCAGCATTTT. Protein product: CASSLGQNQPQHF. This chain connects TRBV7-2 to TRBJ1-5; 7 nucleotides match TRBD1. CDR1 is SGHTA, CDR2 FQGNSA, per germline. The CDR3 is 13 residues long. V was clipped by 3 bases and J by 4 bases; unmatched bases: 0.